This section outlines one TCR beta chain sequence together with its context. Sequenced by immunoSEQ multiplex PCR; TCRdb stores in-frame clones only, minus some. The sample records around 30,000 clones, around 80% being singletons. This sample is part of a study of STAT5B mutations in CD4+ large granular lymphocyte leukemia. Across the whole study: The CDR3 'QG' motif was associated with a particular HLA allele among healthy donors.

This CDR3 spans 12 amino acids. V was clipped by 3 bases and J by 5 bases; unmatched bases: 1. Germline-derived CDR1 and CDR2 are ENHRY and SYGVKD. The chain links TRBV10-3 to TRBJ2-7; 7 bases line up with TRBD2. This sequence was found in a human donor in good health. The material sequenced was CD4+ T cells from blood buffy coats. In nucleotides, the CDR3 is TGTGCCATCAGTGACGCGGGAGACGAGCAGTACTTC. Translation gives CAISDAGDEQYF.